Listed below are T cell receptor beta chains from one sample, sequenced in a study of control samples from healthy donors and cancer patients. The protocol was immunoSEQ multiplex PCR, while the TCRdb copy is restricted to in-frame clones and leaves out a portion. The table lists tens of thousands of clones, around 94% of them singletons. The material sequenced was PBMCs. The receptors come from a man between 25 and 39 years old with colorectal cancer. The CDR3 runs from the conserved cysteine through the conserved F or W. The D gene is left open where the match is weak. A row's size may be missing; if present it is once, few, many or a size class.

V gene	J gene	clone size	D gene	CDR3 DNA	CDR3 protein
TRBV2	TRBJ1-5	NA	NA	TGTGCCAGCCGGAATCAGGGAGTCATCAATCAGCCCCAGCATTTT	CASRNQGVINQPQHF
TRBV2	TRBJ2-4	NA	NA	TGTGCCAGCAGTGAGTCCGGAAACATTCAGTACTTC	CASSESGNIQYF
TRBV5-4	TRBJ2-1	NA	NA	TGTGCCAGCAGCTCGAGGGGTTACAATGAGCAGTTCTTC	CASSSRGYNEQFF
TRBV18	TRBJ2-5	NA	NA	TGTGCCAGCTCACCGGGGCAGGGGAGCCAAGAGACCCAGTACTTC	CASSPGQGSQETQYF
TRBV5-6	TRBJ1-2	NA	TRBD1	TGTGCCAGCAGCGCAGGACGGTTAAGGGGGCTGGACTATGGCTACACCTTC	CASSAGRLRGLDYGYTF
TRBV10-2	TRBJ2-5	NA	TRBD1	TGCGCCAGCAGTCTTTGGGACAGGGGGAAAGAGACCCAGTACTTC	CASSLWDRGKETQYF
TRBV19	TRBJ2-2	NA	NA	TGTGCCAGTAGTAGCTCTGAGGGACGGATCAGCACCGGGGAGCTGTTTTTT	CASSSSEGRISTGELFF
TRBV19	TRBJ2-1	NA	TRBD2	TGTGCCAGTAGTATAAAGGGTCTAGCGGGGGATTACAATGAGCAGTTCTTC	CASSIKGLAGDYNEQFF
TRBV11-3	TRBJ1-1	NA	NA	TGTGCCAGCAGCTTAGAACAGGGCACTGAAGCTTTCTTT	CASSLEQGTEAFF
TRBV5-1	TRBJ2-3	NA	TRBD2	TGCGCCAGCAGCTTGCGGGGGGTACGCACAGATACGCAGTATTTT	CASSLRGVRTDTQYF
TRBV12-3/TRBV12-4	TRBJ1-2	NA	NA	TGTGCCAGCAGTTTCCAGGGCGAGGGCTACACCTTC	CASSFQGEGYTF
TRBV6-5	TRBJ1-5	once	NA	TGTGCCAGCAGTTCACATAGAGACAGTAGCAATCAGCCCCAGCATTTT	CASSSHRDSSNQPQHF
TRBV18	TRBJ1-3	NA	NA	TGTGCCAGCTCACCCCTGGACAGAATTGGAAACACCATATATTTT	CASSPLDRIGNTIYF
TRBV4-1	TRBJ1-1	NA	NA	TGCGCCAGCAGCCAAGAGTGGGGAGACACTGAAGCTTTCTTT	CASSQEWGDTEAFF
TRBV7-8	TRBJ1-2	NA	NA	TGTGCCAGCAGCTTAGAGGTCGGGCCCGGGGGAGGCTACACCTTC	CASSLEVGPGGGYTF
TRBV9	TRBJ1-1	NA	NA	TGTGCCAGCAGCTCGGGGTCGCGTAACACTGAAGCTTTCTTT	CASSSGSRNTEAFF
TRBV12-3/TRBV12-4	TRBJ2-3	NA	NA	TGTGCCACCCAACAATCGGATACGCAGTATTTT	CATQQSDTQYF
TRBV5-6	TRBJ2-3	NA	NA	TGTGCCAGCAGCTTGGTTCTGAGGGGAAGGGGCACAGATACGCAGTATTTT	CASSLVLRGRGTDTQYF
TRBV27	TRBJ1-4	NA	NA	TGTGCCAGCAGTTTAGTAGGGGTCTTGTCTGGTGAAAAACTGTTTTTT	CASSLVGVLSGEKLFF
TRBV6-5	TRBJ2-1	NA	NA	TGTGCCAGCAGTAATCGAGGGAATGAGCAGTTCTTC	CASSNRGNEQFF
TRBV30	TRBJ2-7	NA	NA	TGTGCCTGGAGTGACGGGACGCACAAGCAGTACTTC	CAWSDGTHKQYF
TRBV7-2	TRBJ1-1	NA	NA	TGTGCCAGCAGCTTTCAATCAGGGGAGAACACTGAAGCTTTCTTT	CASSFQSGENTEAFF
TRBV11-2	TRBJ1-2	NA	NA	TGTGCCAGCAGCGAAACAGGGAATGGCTACACCTTC	CASSETGNGYTF
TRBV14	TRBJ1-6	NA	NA	TGTGCCAGCAGCCGAGCAGAATTGGGACACCAGTCTTCACCCCTCCACTTT	CASSRAELGHQSSPLHF
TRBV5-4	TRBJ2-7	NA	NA	TGTGCCAGCAGCGGGGACGGCCTTTACGAGCAGTACTTC	CASSGDGLYEQYF
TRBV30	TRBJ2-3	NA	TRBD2	TGTGCCTGGAGTTCCTGGGAGCGGGGTGGGTCCACAGATACGCAGTATTTT	CAWSSWERGGSTDTQYF
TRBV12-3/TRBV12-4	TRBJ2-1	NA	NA	TGTGCCAGCAGCCTACTAGCATATGAGCAGTTCTTC	CASSLLAYEQFF
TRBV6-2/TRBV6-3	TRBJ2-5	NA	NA	TGTGCCAGCAGTTACCCGGACAGCCAAGAGACCCAGTACTTC	CASSYPDSQETQYF
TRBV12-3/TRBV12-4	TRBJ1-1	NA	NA	TGTGCCAGCAGTTGGGCGGCGAACACTGAAGCTTTCTTT	CASSWAANTEAFF
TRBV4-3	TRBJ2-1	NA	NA	TGCGCCAGCAGCCAAGATATACTTTTTGATGAGCAGTTCTTC	CASSQDILFDEQFF
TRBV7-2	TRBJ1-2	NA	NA	TGTGCCAGCAGCGCAGAGTATGGACAGACAGACTATGGCTACACCTTC	CASSAEYGQTDYGYTF
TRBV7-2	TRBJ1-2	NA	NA	TGTGCCAGCAGTCCCATCGGGGTTGGCTACACCTTC	CASSPIGVGYTF
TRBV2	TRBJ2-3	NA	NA	TGTGCCAGCAGTGAACAGCTTACTAGCACAGATACGCAGTATTTT	CASSEQLTSTDTQYF
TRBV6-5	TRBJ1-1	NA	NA	TGTGCCAGCAGTCCTATGTTGCAGGGTAAATCTTTCTTT	CASSPMLQGKSFF
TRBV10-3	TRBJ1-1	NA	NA	TGTGCCATCAGCCCGGGACTGGGGGTGAGTGCTTTCTTT	CAISPGLGVSAFF
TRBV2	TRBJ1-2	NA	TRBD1	TGTGCCAGCAGTGAAGGGCTTCGGTGGGGACAGGGATCCTATGGCTACACCTTC	CASSEGLRWGQGSYGYTF
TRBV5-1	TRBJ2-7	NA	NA	TGCGCCAGCAGCCCGCAGGGTAACTCCTACGAGCAGTACTTC	CASSPQGNSYEQYF
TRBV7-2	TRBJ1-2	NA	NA	TGTGCCAGCAGCAACCCCGCGGCAGGGTATGGCTACACCTTC	CASSNPAAGYGYTF
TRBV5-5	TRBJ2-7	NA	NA	TGTGCCAGCAGCTTGGCTCCGAGCTCCTACGAGCAGTACTTC	CASSLAPSSYEQYF
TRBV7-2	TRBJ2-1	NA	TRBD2	TGTGCCAGCAGCTTACAGGGAGGGCTAAATGAGCAGTTCTTC	CASSLQGGLNEQFF
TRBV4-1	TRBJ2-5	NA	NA	TGCGCCAGCAGCCAACTGACCGTCCGGGTCCCCTGGGAGACCCAGTACTTC	CASSQLTVRVPWETQYF
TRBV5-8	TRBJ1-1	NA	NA	TGTGCCAGCAGCTTAGGGCCGGGAGGAACTGAAGCTTTCTTT	CASSLGPGGTEAFF
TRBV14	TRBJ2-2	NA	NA	TGTGCCAGCAGCCAAGAGATCGTGAACACCGGGGAGCTGTTTTTT	CASSQEIVNTGELFF
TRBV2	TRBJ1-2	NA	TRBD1	TGTGCCAGCAGTCCCAGGGGGCTTCGGGGCTACACCTTC	CASSPRGLRGYTF
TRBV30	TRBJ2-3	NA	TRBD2	TGTGCCTTCGGGACTAGCGGGGGTGATACGCAGTATTTT	CAFGTSGGDTQYF
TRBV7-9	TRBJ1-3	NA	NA	TGTGCCAGCAGTCTTGACCCCTTCGCCAGATACTCTGGAAACACCATATATTTT	CASSLDPFARYSGNTIYF
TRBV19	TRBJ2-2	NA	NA	TGTGCCAGTAGTAATGGGGGCACCGGGGAGCTGTTTTTT	CASSNGGTGELFF
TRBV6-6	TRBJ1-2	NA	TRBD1	TGTGCCAGCACCCAGACAGGGTTCTATGGCTACACCTTC	CASTQTGFYGYTF
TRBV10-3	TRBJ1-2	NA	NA	TGTGCCATCAGTGAGGCTACGAACTATGGCTACACCTTC	CAISEATNYGYTF
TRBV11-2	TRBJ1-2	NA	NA	TGTGCCAGCAGGTTCCCCGAAGGAGCGGGGAGAAACTATGGCTACACCTTC	CASRFPEGAGRNYGYTF
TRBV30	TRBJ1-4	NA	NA	TGTGCCGTTAATGGGGGGGTTGAAAAACTGTTTTTT	CAVNGGVEKLFF
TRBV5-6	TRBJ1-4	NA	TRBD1	TGTGCCAGCATGCACGGGACAGGGAATGGAAAACTGTTTTTT	CASMHGTGNGKLFF